This T cell receptor beta chain was sequenced in a study of CD8+CD57+ T cells in acquired aplastic anemia. Turning to the study itself: When averaged, DNA from sorted CD4+ and CD8+ cells came to around 3.1 ug.

A remark on this clonotype: Antigen unknown.

Genomic DNA acted as the template from which TCR beta VDJ combination and CDR3 sequence profiling were carried out. Using its own MiXCR run on the reads, TCRdb lists one record per CDR3 protein. Of 260,000 or so distinct CDR3 sequences in the sample, 65% to 90% were seen once. Study-wide points: Found in both controls and patients were fewer than 35 CD8+ CDR3 sequences.

Before being chosen for sequencing, patients had shown CD8+CD57+ cell expansion by flow cytometry. Patient blood was sampled before any therapy had been received. Sequenced material: sorted CD4+, CD8+, or CD8+CD57+ T cells (not recorded which) from PBMCs. The origin of this receptor is a human donor with aplastic anemia.

CDR3 loop: CASSTTGLHYNEQFF. The DNA for the CDR3 is TGCGCCAGCAGCACCACAGGGCTACACTACAATGAGCAGTTCTTC. This chain connects TRBV5-1 to TRBJ2-1, with D perhaps TRBD1 (6 bases). This CDR3 is 15 amino acids long. V lost 4 bases to trimming and J lost 3 bases, with 14 bases between them. Looked up from germline, CDR1 is SGHRS and CDR2 is YFSETQ.